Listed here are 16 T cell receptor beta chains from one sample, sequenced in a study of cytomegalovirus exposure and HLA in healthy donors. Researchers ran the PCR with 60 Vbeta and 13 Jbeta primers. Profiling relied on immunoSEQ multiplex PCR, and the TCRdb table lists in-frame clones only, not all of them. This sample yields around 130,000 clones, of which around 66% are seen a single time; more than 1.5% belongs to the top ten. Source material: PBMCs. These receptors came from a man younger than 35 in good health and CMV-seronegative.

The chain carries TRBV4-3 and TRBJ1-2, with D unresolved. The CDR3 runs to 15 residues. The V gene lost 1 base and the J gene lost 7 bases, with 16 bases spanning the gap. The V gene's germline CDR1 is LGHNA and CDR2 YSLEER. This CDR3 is CASSQGETYSRGYTF. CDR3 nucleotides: TGCGCCAGCAGCCAAGGTGAGACCTATAGCCGTGGCTACACCTTC.

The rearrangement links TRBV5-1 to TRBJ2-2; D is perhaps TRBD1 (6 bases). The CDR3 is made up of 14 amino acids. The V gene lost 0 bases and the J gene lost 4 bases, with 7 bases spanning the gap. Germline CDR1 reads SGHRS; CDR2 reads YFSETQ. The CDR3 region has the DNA TGCGCCAGCAGCTTGGAAGGGGGCACCGGGGAGCTGTTTTTT. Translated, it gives CASSLEGGTGELFF.

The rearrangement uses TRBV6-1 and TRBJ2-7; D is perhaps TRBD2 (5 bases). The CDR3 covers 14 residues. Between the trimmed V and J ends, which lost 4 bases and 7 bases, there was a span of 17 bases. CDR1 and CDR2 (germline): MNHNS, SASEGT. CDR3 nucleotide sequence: TGTGCCAGCAGTGCTAGAGGGTCTATAGGTGAGCAGTACTTC. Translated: CASSARGSIGEQYF.

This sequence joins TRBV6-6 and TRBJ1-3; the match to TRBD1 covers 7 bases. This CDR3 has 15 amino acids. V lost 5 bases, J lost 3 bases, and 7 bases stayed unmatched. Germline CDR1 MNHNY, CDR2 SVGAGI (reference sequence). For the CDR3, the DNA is TGTGCCAGCAGTAGATTCGGGACAGTTGGAAACACCATATATTTT. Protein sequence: CASSRFGTVGNTIYF.

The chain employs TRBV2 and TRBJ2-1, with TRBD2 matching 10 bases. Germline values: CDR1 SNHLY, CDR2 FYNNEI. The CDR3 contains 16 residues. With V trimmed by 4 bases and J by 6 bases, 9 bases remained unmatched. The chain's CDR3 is CASSATLAGVGNEQFF. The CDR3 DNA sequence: TGTGCCAGCAGTGCTACCCTAGCGGGAGTGGGCAATGAGCAGTTCTTC. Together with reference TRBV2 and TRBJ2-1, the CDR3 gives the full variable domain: EPEVTQTPSHQVTQMGQEVILRCVPISNHLYFYWYRQILGQKVEFLVSFYNNEISEKSEIFDDQFSVERPDGSNFTLKIRSTKLEDSAMYFCASSATLAGVGNEQFFGPGTRLTVL.

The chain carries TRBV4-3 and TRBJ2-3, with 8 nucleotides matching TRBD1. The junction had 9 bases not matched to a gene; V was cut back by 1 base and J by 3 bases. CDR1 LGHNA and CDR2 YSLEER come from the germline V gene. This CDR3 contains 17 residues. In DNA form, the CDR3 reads TGCGCCAGCAGCCAAGCCGGGACAGGCGGATGGACAGATACGCAGTATTTT. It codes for CASSQAGTGGWTDTQYF.

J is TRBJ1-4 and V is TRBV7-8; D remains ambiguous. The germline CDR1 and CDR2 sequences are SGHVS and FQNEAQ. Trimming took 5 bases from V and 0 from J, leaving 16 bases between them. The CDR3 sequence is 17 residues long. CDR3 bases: TGTGCCAGCAGCCGGGATGGCGGGCTGGCAACTAATGAAAAACTGTTTTTT. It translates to CASSRDGGLATNEKLFF.

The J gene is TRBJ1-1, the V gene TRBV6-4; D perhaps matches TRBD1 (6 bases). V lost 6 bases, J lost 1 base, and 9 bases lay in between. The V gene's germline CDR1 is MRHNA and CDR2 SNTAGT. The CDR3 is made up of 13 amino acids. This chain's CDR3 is CASSRTENTEAFF. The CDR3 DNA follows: TGTGCCAGCAGCCGGACAGAGAACACTGAAGCTTTCTTT.

CDR3 in DNA: TGTGCCAGCAGTTGGGCCCCGGGGTCTCGGAACACTGAAGCTTTCTTT. It encodes CASSWAPGSRNTEAFF. The chain joins TRBV6-5 to TRBJ1-1; unclear D gene. Between the trimmed V and J ends, which lost 4 bases and 1 base, there was a span of 16 bases. The CDR3 sequence is 16 residues long. The V gene's germline CDR1 is MNHEY and CDR2 SVGAGI.

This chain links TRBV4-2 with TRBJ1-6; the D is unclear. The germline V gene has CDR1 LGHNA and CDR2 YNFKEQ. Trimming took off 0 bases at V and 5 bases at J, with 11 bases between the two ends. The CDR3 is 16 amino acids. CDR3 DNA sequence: TGTGCCAGCAGCCAAGATTGGCGGACTGATAATTCACCCCTCCACTTT. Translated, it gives CASSQDWRTDNSPLHF.

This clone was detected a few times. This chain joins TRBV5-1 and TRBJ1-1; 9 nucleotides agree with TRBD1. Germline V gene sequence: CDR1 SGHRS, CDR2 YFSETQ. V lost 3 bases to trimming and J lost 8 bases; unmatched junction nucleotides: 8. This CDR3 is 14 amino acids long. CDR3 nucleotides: TGCGCCAGCAGCTCACAGGGGGCCGGGGGGGAAGCTTTCTTT. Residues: CASSSQGAGGEAFF.

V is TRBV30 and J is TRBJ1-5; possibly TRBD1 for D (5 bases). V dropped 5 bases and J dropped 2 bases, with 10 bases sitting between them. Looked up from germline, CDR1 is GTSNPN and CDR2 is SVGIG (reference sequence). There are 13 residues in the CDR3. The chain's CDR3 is CAWGHPGNQPQHF. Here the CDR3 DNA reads TGTGCCTGGGGACACCCAGGCAATCAGCCCCAGCATTTT.

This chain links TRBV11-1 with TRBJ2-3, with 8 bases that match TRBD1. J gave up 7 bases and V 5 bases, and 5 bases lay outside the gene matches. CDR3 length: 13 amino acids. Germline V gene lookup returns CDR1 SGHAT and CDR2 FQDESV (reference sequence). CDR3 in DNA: TGTGCCAGCAGCACAGGACAGGGTTATACGCAGTATTTT. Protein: CASSTGQGYTQYF.

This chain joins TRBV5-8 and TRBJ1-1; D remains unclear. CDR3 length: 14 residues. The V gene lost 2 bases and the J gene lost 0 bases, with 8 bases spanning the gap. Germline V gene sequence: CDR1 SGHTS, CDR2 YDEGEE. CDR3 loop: CASSFLTMNTEAFF. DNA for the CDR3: TGTGCCAGCAGCTTCCTAACCATGAACACTGAAGCTTTCTTT.

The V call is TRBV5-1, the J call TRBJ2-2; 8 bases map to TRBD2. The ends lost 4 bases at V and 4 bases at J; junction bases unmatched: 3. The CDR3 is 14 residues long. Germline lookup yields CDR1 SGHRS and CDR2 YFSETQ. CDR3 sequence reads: CASSDGGATGELFF. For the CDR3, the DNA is TGCGCCAGCAGCGACGGGGGGGCCACCGGGGAGCTGTTTTTT.

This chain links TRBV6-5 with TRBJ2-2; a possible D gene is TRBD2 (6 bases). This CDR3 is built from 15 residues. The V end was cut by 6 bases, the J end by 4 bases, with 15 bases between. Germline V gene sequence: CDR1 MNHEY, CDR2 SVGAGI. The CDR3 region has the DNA TGTGCCAGCAGGAGGAGGGAATATGGCACCGGGGAGCTGTTTTTT. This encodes CASRRREYGTGELFF.